These T cell receptor beta chains were read from a single sample in a study of identical twins. From the 5' RACE reads, TCRdb called clonotypes with MiXCR, one entry per CDR3 protein. Seen here are around 370,000 distinct CDR3 sequences, roughly 10% observed once, and the top ten hold roughly 8.7%. The sample was naive T cells sorted from blood. These receptors were taken from a woman between 50 and 59 years old in good health. The CDR3 runs from the conserved cysteine through the conserved F or W. The order of the fields is J gene, V gene, D gene, clone size, CDR3 DNA, CDR3 protein. D genes are given only for firm matches. Some rows mark clone size as missing; the rest say once, few, many or name a class of expanded clone.

j_call: TRBJ2-1
v_call: TRBV14
d_call: .
clone_size: .
cdr3_nt: TGTGCCAGCAGCCTGACCGGGACAATAGACAATGAGCAGTTCTTC
cdr3_aa: CASSLTGTIDNEQFF

j_call: TRBJ2-5
v_call: TRBV11-2
d_call: .
clone_size: many
cdr3_nt: TGTGCCAGCAGCTTGGGTACGGAGACCCAGTACTTC
cdr3_aa: CASSLGTETQYF

j_call: TRBJ2-2
v_call: TRBV6-5
d_call: .
clone_size: .
cdr3_nt: TGTGCCAGCAGCCCGGTGAGCGGCACCGGGGAGCTGTTTTTT
cdr3_aa: CASSPVSGTGELFF

j_call: TRBJ1-5
v_call: TRBV10-3
d_call: .
clone_size: many
cdr3_nt: TGTGCCATCAGTGACTCAATCGGAGGACAGCCCCAGCATTTT
cdr3_aa: CAISDSIGGQPQHF

j_call: TRBJ2-1
v_call: TRBV5-1
d_call: TRBD1
clone_size: many
cdr3_nt: TGCGCCAGCAGCTTGGGGGACAGGGACTACAATGAGCAGTTCTTC
cdr3_aa: CASSLGDRDYNEQFF

j_call: TRBJ2-4
v_call: TRBV18
d_call: TRBD1
clone_size: few
cdr3_nt: TGTGCCAGCTCACCACCAGACAGGGGACAAAACATTCAGTACTTC
cdr3_aa: CASSPPDRGQNIQYF

j_call: TRBJ2-1
v_call: TRBV27
d_call: TRBD2
clone_size: many
cdr3_nt: TGTGCCAGCAGTTTGTCAGCGGGGGATTACAATGAGCAGTTCTTC
cdr3_aa: CASSLSAGDYNEQFF

j_call: TRBJ2-4
v_call: TRBV5-1
d_call: TRBD2
clone_size: .
cdr3_nt: TGCGCCAGCAGCACGGGACTAGCGGGAGACATTCAGTACTTC
cdr3_aa: CASSTGLAGDIQYF

j_call: TRBJ2-1
v_call: TRBV6-6
d_call: TRBD2
clone_size: .
cdr3_nt: TGTGCCAGCAGTTGGGTTGGCGGGAGGGGAACGATTGAGCAGTTCTTC
cdr3_aa: CASSWVGGRGTIEQFF

j_call: TRBJ2-1
v_call: TRBV14
d_call: .
clone_size: few
cdr3_nt: TGTGCCAGCAGCCCTCAGTACTACAATGAGCAGTTCTTC
cdr3_aa: CASSPQYYNEQFF

j_call: TRBJ2-1
v_call: TRBV6-4
d_call: .
clone_size: .
cdr3_nt: TGTGCCAGCACCACAACGGCGACATCGGCCAATGAGCAGTTCTTC
cdr3_aa: CASTTTATSANEQFF

j_call: TRBJ1-4
v_call: TRBV6-6
d_call: .
clone_size: .
cdr3_nt: TGTGCCAGCACCCACGCAGGGAATGAAAAACTGTTTTTT
cdr3_aa: CASTHAGNEKLFF

j_call: TRBJ2-7
v_call: TRBV20-1
d_call: TRBD2
clone_size: .
cdr3_nt: TGCAGTGCCGGACTAGCGAAGACCTACGAGCAGTACTTC
cdr3_aa: CSAGLAKTYEQYF

j_call: TRBJ2-6
v_call: TRBV18
d_call: .
clone_size: .
cdr3_nt: TGTGCCAGCTCACCAACGGTAATAGGGACCTCTGGGGCCAACGTCCTGACTTTC
cdr3_aa: CASSPTVIGTSGANVLTF

j_call: TRBJ2-7
v_call: TRBV12-2
d_call: .
clone_size: .
cdr3_nt: TGTGCAAGTCGCCCGCGACAGGGGATCTACGAGCAGTACTTC
cdr3_aa: CASRPRQGIYEQYF

j_call: TRBJ2-3
v_call: TRBV10-3
d_call: TRBD2
clone_size: many
cdr3_nt: TGTGCCATCAGTGAGCAACTAGCGGGAGGAGGTACGCAGTATTTT
cdr3_aa: CAISEQLAGGGTQYF

j_call: TRBJ2-1
v_call: TRBV30
d_call: TRBD2
clone_size: .
cdr3_nt: TGTGCCTGGAGTAACACCAGGACTAGCGGCGGAGTGGGTGAGCAGTTCTTC
cdr3_aa: CAWSNTRTSGGVGEQFF

j_call: TRBJ1-5
v_call: TRBV15
d_call: .
clone_size: few
cdr3_nt: TGTGCCACCAGCAGAGTGAATCAGCCCCAGCATTTT
cdr3_aa: CATSRVNQPQHF

j_call: TRBJ2-1
v_call: TRBV7-9
d_call: .
clone_size: many
cdr3_nt: TGTGCCAGCAAGAATTCGTGGGACAATGAGCAGTTCTTC
cdr3_aa: CASKNSWDNEQFF

j_call: TRBJ1-2
v_call: TRBV11-2
d_call: .
clone_size: few
cdr3_nt: TGTGCCAGCAGCTCGTACCGACAGACTACCTATGGCTACACCTTC
cdr3_aa: CASSSYRQTTYGYTF

j_call: TRBJ2-1
v_call: TRBV5-1
d_call: .
clone_size: .
cdr3_nt: TGCGCCAGCAGCTTGGAACTAGCTCCTAGTGAGCAGTTCTTC
cdr3_aa: CASSLELAPSEQFF

j_call: TRBJ1-6
v_call: TRBV3-1
d_call: .
clone_size: few
cdr3_nt: TGTGCCAGCAGCCAAGCGCGGGGAGGCAATTCACCCCTCCACTTT
cdr3_aa: CASSQARGGNSPLHF

j_call: TRBJ1-1
v_call: TRBV5-1
d_call: TRBD1
clone_size: many
cdr3_nt: TGCGCCAGCAGTTATGCACGAGGACAGGCCAACACTGAAGCTTTCTTT
cdr3_aa: CASSYARGQANTEAFF

j_call: TRBJ1-4
v_call: TRBV4-1
d_call: .
clone_size: few
cdr3_nt: TGCGCCAGCAGCCAAGATAAGGGGGGCGGAAATGAAAAACTGTTTTTT
cdr3_aa: CASSQDKGGGNEKLFF

j_call: TRBJ2-1
v_call: TRBV12-3/TRBV12-4
d_call: .
clone_size: many
cdr3_nt: TGTGCCAGCAGTTTTGTTGCAGCGGCACCCAATGAGCAGTTCTTC
cdr3_aa: CASSFVAAAPNEQFF

j_call: TRBJ2-1
v_call: TRBV4-1
d_call: .
clone_size: few
cdr3_nt: TGCGCCAGCAGCCAAGACGAGGGAAATGAGCAGTTCTTC
cdr3_aa: CASSQDEGNEQFF

j_call: TRBJ1-1
v_call: TRBV20-1
d_call: .
clone_size: many
cdr3_nt: TGCAGTGCTAGAGATGACGGTCTGAACACTGAAGCTTTCTTT
cdr3_aa: CSARDDGLNTEAFF

j_call: TRBJ2-7
v_call: TRBV5-1
d_call: .
clone_size: few
cdr3_nt: TGCGCCAGCAGCTCTAGCGATTACTACGAGCAGTACTTC
cdr3_aa: CASSSSDYYEQYF

j_call: TRBJ2-1
v_call: TRBV2
d_call: TRBD2
clone_size: few
cdr3_nt: TGTGCCAGCAAAGGTGCGGGGGATGAGCAGTTCTTC
cdr3_aa: CASKGAGDEQFF

j_call: TRBJ2-7
v_call: TRBV12-3/TRBV12-4
d_call: .
clone_size: many
cdr3_nt: TGTGCCAGCAGGGTACTGGGTGGGTACGAGCAGTACTTC
cdr3_aa: CASRVLGGYEQYF

j_call: TRBJ2-1
v_call: TRBV6-5
d_call: TRBD2
clone_size: few
cdr3_nt: TGTGCCAGCAGGCAAGCGGGAGTAGGAGGTGAGCAGTTCTTC
cdr3_aa: CASRQAGVGGEQFF

j_call: TRBJ2-1
v_call: TRBV10-3
d_call: TRBD2
clone_size: few
cdr3_nt: TGTGCCATCAGTGATTCGGTAGCGGGAGGGCCCGATGAGCAGTTCTTC
cdr3_aa: CAISDSVAGGPDEQFF

j_call: TRBJ1-2
v_call: TRBV12-3/TRBV12-4
d_call: .
clone_size: .
cdr3_nt: TGTGCCAGCAGTTTATCGTCTGGGGGATGTGGCTACACCTTC
cdr3_aa: CASSLSSGGCGYTF

j_call: TRBJ2-3
v_call: TRBV4-1
d_call: TRBD1
clone_size: few
cdr3_nt: TGCGCCAGCAGCGCCCCCGGGACAGGGATGACAGATACGCAGTATTTT
cdr3_aa: CASSAPGTGMTDTQYF

j_call: TRBJ2-1
v_call: TRBV9
d_call: TRBD2
clone_size: few
cdr3_nt: TGTGCCAGCAGCGGAGGAACTAGCGGGGGGGATGAGCAGTTCTTC
cdr3_aa: CASSGGTSGGDEQFF

j_call: TRBJ2-5
v_call: TRBV3-1
d_call: .
clone_size: few
cdr3_nt: TGTGCCAGCAGGAAAGCGGACCAAGAGACCCAGTACTTC
cdr3_aa: CASRKADQETQYF

j_call: TRBJ1-2
v_call: TRBV12-3/TRBV12-4
d_call: TRBD1
clone_size: few
cdr3_nt: TGTGCCAGCAGTCCATCCGGGACAGGGTTTGGCTACACCTTC
cdr3_aa: CASSPSGTGFGYTF

j_call: TRBJ2-1
v_call: TRBV12-3/TRBV12-4
d_call: .
clone_size: many
cdr3_nt: TGTGCCAGCAGTGATGGACAGCTCAATGAGCAGTTCTTC
cdr3_aa: CASSDGQLNEQFF

j_call: TRBJ2-1
v_call: TRBV29-1
d_call: .
clone_size: .
cdr3_nt: TGCAGCTTCCGTTGGGGTGACGTTTACAATGAGCAGTTCTTC
cdr3_aa: CSFRWGDVYNEQFF

j_call: TRBJ2-3
v_call: TRBV12-3/TRBV12-4
d_call: TRBD2
clone_size: many
cdr3_nt: TGTGCCAGCAGTTCTCGGTCTAGCGGGAGGGCCCTAGATACGCAGTATTTT
cdr3_aa: CASSSRSSGRALDTQYF

j_call: TRBJ1-2
v_call: TRBV25-1
d_call: .
clone_size: many
cdr3_nt: TGTGCCAGCAGTGTTGGTCAGCAAAACTATGGCTACACCTTC
cdr3_aa: CASSVGQQNYGYTF

j_call: TRBJ2-2
v_call: TRBV7-2
d_call: TRBD2
clone_size: many
cdr3_nt: TGTGCCAGCAGCTTTCTGGTAGCGGGAACTGGGGAGCTGTTTTTT
cdr3_aa: CASSFLVAGTGELFF

j_call: TRBJ1-2
v_call: TRBV12-3/TRBV12-4
d_call: .
clone_size: many
cdr3_nt: TGTGCCAGCAGCTTCAGGGGTCGTGGCTACACCTTC
cdr3_aa: CASSFRGRGYTF

j_call: TRBJ2-3
v_call: TRBV28
d_call: .
clone_size: .
cdr3_nt: TGTGCCAGCACCAACCCCCCCGGGACGCAGTATTTT
cdr3_aa: CASTNPPGTQYF

j_call: TRBJ2-3
v_call: TRBV10-3
d_call: .
clone_size: many
cdr3_nt: TGTGCCATCAGTGAACCGGGTGGCACAGATACGCAGTATTTT
cdr3_aa: CAISEPGGTDTQYF

j_call: TRBJ2-1
v_call: TRBV15
d_call: .
clone_size: .
cdr3_nt: TGTGCCACCTACAATCCCAACCGCAATGAGCAGTTCTTC
cdr3_aa: CATYNPNRNEQFF

j_call: TRBJ1-2
v_call: TRBV11-2
d_call: .
clone_size: few
cdr3_nt: TGTGCCAGCAGCACAACCAGGGGCTACGTAGACTACACCTTC
cdr3_aa: CASSTTRGYVDYTF

j_call: TRBJ1-1
v_call: TRBV12-3/TRBV12-4
d_call: .
clone_size: many
cdr3_nt: TGTGCCAGCAGTCATAGGCGGAACACTGAAGCTTTCTTT
cdr3_aa: CASSHRRNTEAFF

j_call: TRBJ2-4
v_call: TRBV20-1
d_call: TRBD2
clone_size: few
cdr3_nt: TGCAGTGCAACCGACTTGGGACTAGCCTTATTC
cdr3_aa: CSATDLGLALF

j_call: TRBJ2-7
v_call: TRBV12-3/TRBV12-4
d_call: TRBD1
clone_size: few
cdr3_nt: TGTGCCAGCAGTCGGACCGGGACAGCCTACGAGCAGTACTTC
cdr3_aa: CASSRTGTAYEQYF

j_call: TRBJ1-5
v_call: TRBV20-1
d_call: TRBD1
clone_size: many
cdr3_nt: TGCAGTGCTCCGGACAGGGGTAGCAATCAGCCCCAGCATTTT
cdr3_aa: CSAPDRGSNQPQHF

j_call: TRBJ2-4
v_call: TRBV5-5
d_call: .
clone_size: many
cdr3_nt: TGTGCCAGCAAGGGGGACGGGGGCATTCAGTACTTC
cdr3_aa: CASKGDGGIQYF

j_call: TRBJ2-2
v_call: TRBV6-6
d_call: .
clone_size: .
cdr3_nt: TGTGCCAGCAGTTCTAGCCCGCGTAGCGTCACCGGGGAGCTGTTTTTT
cdr3_aa: CASSSSPRSVTGELFF

j_call: TRBJ2-1
v_call: TRBV2
d_call: .
clone_size: .
cdr3_nt: TGTGCCAGCAGTGACGGGCCGGGGCAGTTCTTC
cdr3_aa: CASSDGPGQFF

j_call: TRBJ2-5
v_call: TRBV15
d_call: .
clone_size: few
cdr3_nt: TGTGCCACCAGCAGAGAACCAGGGCGAGAGACCCAGTACTTC
cdr3_aa: CATSREPGRETQYF

j_call: TRBJ2-3
v_call: TRBV7-8
d_call: TRBD1
clone_size: few
cdr3_nt: TGTGCCAGCAGTGATGGGACAGGGGTTCCCACAGATACGCAGTATTTT
cdr3_aa: CASSDGTGVPTDTQYF

j_call: TRBJ1-4
v_call: TRBV18
d_call: .
clone_size: .
cdr3_nt: TGTGCCAGCTCACCAAGCTGGCAGGGTGCAACTAATGAAAAACTGTTTTTT
cdr3_aa: CASSPSWQGATNEKLFF

j_call: TRBJ1-1
v_call: TRBV5-1
d_call: .
clone_size: .
cdr3_nt: TGCGCCAGCAGCTTCGCTGGGTACGGCACTGAAGCTTTCTTT
cdr3_aa: CASSFAGYGTEAFF

j_call: TRBJ2-3
v_call: TRBV6-5
d_call: .
clone_size: many
cdr3_nt: TGTGCCAGCAGTGCAGGGGTGGCAGATACGCAGTATTTT
cdr3_aa: CASSAGVADTQYF

j_call: TRBJ2-4
v_call: TRBV20-1
d_call: TRBD1
clone_size: .
cdr3_nt: TGCAGTATTAATGTCGGGACAGCTCCCGTTTTAGCCAAAAACATTCAGTACTTC
cdr3_aa: CSINVGTAPVLAKNIQYF